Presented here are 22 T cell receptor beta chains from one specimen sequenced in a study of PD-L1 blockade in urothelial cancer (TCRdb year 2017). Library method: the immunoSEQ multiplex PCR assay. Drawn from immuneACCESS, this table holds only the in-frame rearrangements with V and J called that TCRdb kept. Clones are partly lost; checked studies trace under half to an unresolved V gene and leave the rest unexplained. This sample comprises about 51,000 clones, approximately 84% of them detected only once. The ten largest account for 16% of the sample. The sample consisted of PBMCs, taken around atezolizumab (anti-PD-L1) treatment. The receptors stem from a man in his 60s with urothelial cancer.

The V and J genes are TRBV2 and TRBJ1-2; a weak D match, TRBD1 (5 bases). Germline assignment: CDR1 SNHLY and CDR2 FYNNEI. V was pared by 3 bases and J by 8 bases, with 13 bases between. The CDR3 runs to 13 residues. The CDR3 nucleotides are TGTGCCAGCAGTGAGTCCAGGGTGGGAGGCTACACCTTC. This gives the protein CASSESRVGGYTF.

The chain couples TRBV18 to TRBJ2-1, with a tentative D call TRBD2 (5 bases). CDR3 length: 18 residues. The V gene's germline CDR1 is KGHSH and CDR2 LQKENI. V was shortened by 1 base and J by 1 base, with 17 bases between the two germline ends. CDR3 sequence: CASSPLFTGGGSYNEQFF. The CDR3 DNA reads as TGTGCCAGCTCACCACTTTTCACCGGCGGAGGTTCCTACAATGAGCAGTTCTTC.

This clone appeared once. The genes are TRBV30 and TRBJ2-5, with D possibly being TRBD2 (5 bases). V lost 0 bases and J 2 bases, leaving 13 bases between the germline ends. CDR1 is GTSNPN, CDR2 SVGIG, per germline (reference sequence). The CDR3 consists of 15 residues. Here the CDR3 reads CAWSVVRGRQETQYF. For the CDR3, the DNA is TGTGCCTGGAGTGTAGTACGGGGAAGGCAAGAGACCCAGTACTTC.

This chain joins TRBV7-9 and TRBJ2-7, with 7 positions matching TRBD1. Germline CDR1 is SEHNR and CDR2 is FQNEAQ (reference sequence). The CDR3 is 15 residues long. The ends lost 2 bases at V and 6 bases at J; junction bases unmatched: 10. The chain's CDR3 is CASSLSDRGRFEQYF. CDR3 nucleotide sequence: TGTGCCAGCAGCTTATCGGATAGGGGGCGTTTCGAGCAGTACTTC. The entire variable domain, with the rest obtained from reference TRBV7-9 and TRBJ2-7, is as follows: DTGVSQNPRHKITKRGQNVTFRCDPISEHNRLYWYRQTLGQGPEFLTYFQNEAQLEKSRLLSDRFSAERPKGSFSTLEIQRTEQGDSAMYLCASSLSDRGRFEQYFGPGTRLTVT.

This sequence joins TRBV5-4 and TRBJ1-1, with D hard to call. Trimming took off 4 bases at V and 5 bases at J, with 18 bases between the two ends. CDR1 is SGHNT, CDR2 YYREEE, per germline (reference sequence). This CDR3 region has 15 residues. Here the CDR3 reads CASSPRLGVETEAFF. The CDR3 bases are TGTGCCAGCAGCCCGAGGCTGGGAGTTGAGACTGAAGCTTTCTTT.

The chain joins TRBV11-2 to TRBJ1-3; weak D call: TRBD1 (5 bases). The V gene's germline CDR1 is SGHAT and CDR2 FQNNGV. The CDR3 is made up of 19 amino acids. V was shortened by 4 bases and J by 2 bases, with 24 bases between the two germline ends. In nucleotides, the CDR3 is TGTGCCAGCAGCTACCACCTCGGGGGGAGCAGACCCCCTGGAAACACCATATATTTT. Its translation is CASSYHLGGSRPPGNTIYF. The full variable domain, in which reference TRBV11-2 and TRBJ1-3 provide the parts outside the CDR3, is EAGVAQSPRYKIIEKRQSVAFWCNPISGHATLYWYQQILGQGPKLLIQFQNNGVVDDSQLPKDRFSAERLKGVDSTLKIQPAKLEDSAVYLCASSYHLGGSRPPGNTIYFGEGSWLTVV.

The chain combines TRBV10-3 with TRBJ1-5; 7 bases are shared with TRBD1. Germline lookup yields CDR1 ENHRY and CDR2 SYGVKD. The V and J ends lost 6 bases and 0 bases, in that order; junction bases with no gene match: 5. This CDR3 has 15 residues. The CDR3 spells CAIRQGDDSNQPQHF. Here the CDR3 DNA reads TGTGCCATCAGGCAGGGGGATGATAGCAATCAGCCCCAGCATTTT.

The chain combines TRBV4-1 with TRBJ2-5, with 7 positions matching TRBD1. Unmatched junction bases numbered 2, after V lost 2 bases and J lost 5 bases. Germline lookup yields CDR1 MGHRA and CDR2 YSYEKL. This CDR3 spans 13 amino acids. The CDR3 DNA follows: TGCGCCAGCAGCCAACGCAGGGGGGAGACCCAGTACTTC. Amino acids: CASSQRRGETQYF.

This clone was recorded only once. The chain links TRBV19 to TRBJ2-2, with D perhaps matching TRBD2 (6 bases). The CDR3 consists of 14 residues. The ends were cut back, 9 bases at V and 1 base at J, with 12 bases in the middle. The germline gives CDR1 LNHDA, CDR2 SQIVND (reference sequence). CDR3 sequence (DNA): TGTGCCAGCGGTGGCGGGGTGAACACCGGGGAGCTGTTTTTT. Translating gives CASGGGVNTGELFF.

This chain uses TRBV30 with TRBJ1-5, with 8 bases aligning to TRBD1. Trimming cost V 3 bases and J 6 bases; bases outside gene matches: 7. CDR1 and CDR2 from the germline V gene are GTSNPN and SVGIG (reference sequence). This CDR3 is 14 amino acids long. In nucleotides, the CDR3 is TGTGCCTGGAGCAGGACAGGGCTCGGTCAGCCCCAGCATTTT. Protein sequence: CAWSRTGLGQPQHF.

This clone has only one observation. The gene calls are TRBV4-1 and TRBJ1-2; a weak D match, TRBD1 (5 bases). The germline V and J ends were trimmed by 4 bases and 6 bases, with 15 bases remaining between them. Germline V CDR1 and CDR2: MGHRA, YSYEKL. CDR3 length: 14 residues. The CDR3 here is CASSPQGRINGYTF. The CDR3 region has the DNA TGCGCCAGCAGCCCCCAGGGCCGGATCAATGGCTACACCTTC.

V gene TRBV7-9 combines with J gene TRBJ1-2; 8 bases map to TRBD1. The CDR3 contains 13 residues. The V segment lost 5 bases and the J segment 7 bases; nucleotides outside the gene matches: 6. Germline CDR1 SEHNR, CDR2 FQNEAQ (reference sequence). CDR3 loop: CASSLTGDGGYTF. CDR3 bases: TGTGCCAGCAGCCTGACAGGGGATGGTGGCTACACCTTC.

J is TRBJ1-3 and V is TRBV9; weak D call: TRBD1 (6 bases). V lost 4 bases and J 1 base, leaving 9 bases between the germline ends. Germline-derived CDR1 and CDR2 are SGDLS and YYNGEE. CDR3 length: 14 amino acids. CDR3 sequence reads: CASSPQGSGNTIYF. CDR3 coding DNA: TGTGCCAGCAGCCCCCAGGGGTCTGGAAACACCATATATTTT.

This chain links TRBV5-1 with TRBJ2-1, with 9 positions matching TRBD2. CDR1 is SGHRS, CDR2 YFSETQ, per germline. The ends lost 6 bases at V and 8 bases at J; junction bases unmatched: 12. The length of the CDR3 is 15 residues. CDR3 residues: CASTSVWTSADEQFF. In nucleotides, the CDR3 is TGCGCCAGCACCTCAGTTTGGACTAGCGCCGATGAGCAGTTCTTC.

The CDR3: CASYKGYLTSGSTDTQYF. CDR3 sequence (DNA): TGTGCCAGCTACAAGGGGTACTTGACTAGCGGGAGCACAGATACGCAGTATTTT. This rearrangement joins TRBV28 to TRBJ2-3, with 10 bases identical to TRBD2. In germline, CDR1 is MDHEN, CDR2 SYDVKM. After removal of 8 bases from V and 0 bases from J, the junction contained 14 bases not matched to a gene. The CDR3 covers 18 residues. Together with reference TRBV28 and TRBJ2-3, the CDR3 gives the full variable domain: DVKVTQSSRYLVKRTGEKVFLECVQDMDHENMFWYRQDPGLGLRLIYFSYDVKMKEKGDIPEGYSVSREKKERFSLILESASTNQTSMYLCASYKGYLTSGSTDTQYFGPGTRLTVL.

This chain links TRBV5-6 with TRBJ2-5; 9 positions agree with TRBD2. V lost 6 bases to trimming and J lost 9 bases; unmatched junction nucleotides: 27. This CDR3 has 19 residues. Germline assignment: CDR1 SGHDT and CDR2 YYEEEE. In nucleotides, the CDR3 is TGTGCCAGCACCCGGTATAATAGCGGGAGATGGGGGTTGTTGGAGGCCCAGTACTTC. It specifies CASTRYNSGRWGLLEAQYF. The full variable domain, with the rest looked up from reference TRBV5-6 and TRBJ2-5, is DAGVTQSPTHLIKTRGQQVTLRCSPKSGHDTVSWYQQALGQGPQFIFQYYEEEERQRGNFPDRFSGHQFPNYSSELNVNALLLGDSALYLCASTRYNSGRWGLLEAQYFGPGTRLLVL.

The CDR3, as DNA: TGTGCCTGGAGTCCACGGGGGGGGTCTGGAAACACCATATATTTT. Its translation: CAWSPRGGSGNTIYF. The J gene is TRBJ1-3, the V gene TRBV30; tentatively, D is TRBD1 (5 bases). CDR3 length: 15 amino acids. The germline V and J ends were trimmed by 2 bases and 1 base, with 12 bases remaining between them. CDR1 GTSNPN and CDR2 SVGIG come from the germline V gene (reference sequence).

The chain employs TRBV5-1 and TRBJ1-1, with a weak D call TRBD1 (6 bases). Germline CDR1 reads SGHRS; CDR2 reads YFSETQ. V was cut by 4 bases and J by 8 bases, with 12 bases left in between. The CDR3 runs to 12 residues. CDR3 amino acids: CASSPSGQEAFF. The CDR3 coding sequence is TGCGCCAGCAGCCCTTCCGGACAGGAAGCTTTCTTT.

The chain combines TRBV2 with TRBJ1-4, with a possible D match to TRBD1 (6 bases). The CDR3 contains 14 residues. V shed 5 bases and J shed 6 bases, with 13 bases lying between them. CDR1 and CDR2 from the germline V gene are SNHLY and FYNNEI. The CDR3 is CASSLHRVDEKLFF. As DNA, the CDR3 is TGTGCCAGCAGTCTGCACAGGGTAGATGAAAAACTGTTTTTT.

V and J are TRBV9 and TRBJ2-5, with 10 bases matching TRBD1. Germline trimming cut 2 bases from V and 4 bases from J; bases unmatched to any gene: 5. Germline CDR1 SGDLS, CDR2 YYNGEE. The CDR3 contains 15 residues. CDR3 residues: CASSVGTGVAETQYF. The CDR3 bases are TGTGCCAGCAGCGTCGGGACAGGGGTTGCAGAGACCCAGTACTTC.

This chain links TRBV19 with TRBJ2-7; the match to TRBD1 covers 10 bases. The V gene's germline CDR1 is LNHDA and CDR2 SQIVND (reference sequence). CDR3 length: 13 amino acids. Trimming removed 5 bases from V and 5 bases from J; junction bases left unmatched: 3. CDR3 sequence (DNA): TGTGCCAGTAGTCGACAGGGGGCCGACGAGCAGTACTTC. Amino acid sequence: CASSRQGADEQYF.

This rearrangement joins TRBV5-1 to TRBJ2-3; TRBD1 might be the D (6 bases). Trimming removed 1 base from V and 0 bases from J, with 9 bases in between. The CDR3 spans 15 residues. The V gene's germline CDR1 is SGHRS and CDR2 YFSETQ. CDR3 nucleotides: TGCGCCAGCAGCTTGACACAGGGAAGCACAGATACGCAGTATTTT. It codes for CASSLTQGSTDTQYF.